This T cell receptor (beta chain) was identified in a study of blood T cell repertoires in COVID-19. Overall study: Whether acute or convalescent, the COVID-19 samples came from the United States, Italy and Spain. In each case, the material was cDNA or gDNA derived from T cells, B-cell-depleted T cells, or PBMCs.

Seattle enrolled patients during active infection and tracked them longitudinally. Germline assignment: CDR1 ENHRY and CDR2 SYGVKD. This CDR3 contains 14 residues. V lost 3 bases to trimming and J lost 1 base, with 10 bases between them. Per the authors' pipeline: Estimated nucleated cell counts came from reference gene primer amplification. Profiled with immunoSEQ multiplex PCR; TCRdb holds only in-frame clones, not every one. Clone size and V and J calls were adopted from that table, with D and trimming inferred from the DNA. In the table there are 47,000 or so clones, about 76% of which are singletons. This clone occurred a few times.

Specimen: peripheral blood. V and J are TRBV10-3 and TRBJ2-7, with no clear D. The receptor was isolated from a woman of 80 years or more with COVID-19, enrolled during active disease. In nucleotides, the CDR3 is TGTGCCATCAGTGAAGAGGCCGCTTCCTACGAGCAGTACTTC. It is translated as CAISEEAASYEQYF.